This entry lists 17 T cell receptor beta chains sequenced from one sample in a study of shared clonotypes between healthy human individuals. The protocol was immunoSEQ multiplex PCR, while the TCRdb copy is restricted to in-frame clones and leaves out a portion. This table holds approximately 470,000 clones, roughly 80% found once. Sequenced material: PBMCs. These receptors were collected from a woman aged 40 to 50 in good health. Some clones in this sample may be carry-over from other donors' samples.

This clone was seen only a few times. V usage is TRBV18 and J usage is TRBJ2-7; the D gene is possibly TRBD2 (5 bases). Germline CDR1 reads KGHSH; CDR2 reads LQKENI. This CDR3 spans 14 amino acids. Trimming cost V 6 bases and J 1 base, with 13 bases left between them. CDR3 nucleotide sequence: TGTGCCAGCTCCCCGGACTTCTCATCCTACGAGCAGTACTTC. This translates into CASSPDFSSYEQYF.

The genes are TRBV7-2 and TRBJ1-1, with TRBD1 identical over 7 bases. The V and J ends lost 5 bases and 0 bases, in that order; junction bases with no gene match: 3. The V gene's germline CDR1 is SGHTA and CDR2 FQGNSA. The CDR3 extends over 14 amino acids. This CDR3 is CASSPGTVNTEAFF. As DNA, the CDR3 is TGTGCCAGCAGCCCCGGGACAGTGAACACTGAAGCTTTCTTT.

With regard to this clone: Given a far larger clone just one base away, this is likely a sequencing read error. The CDR3 coding sequence is TGCAGCGTTCTGGGATTTACAGGGGACGAGCAGTACTTC. It yields the protein CSVLGFTGDEQYF. The V call is TRBV29-1, the J call TRBJ2-5; TRBD1 aligns across 7 bases. With the DNA end fitting TRBJ2-7 better, the J assignment may be wrong. The CDR3 is 13 amino acids. Germline lookup yields CDR1 SQVTM and CDR2 ANQGSEA.

On this clone: This may come from a read error, since a much larger clone is one base off. The chain combines TRBV11-2 with TRBJ2-1, with TRBD2 as a possible D gene (5 bases). V was cut by 0 bases and J by 6 bases, with 12 bases left in between. CDR1 SGHAT and CDR2 FQNNGV come from the germline V gene. The CDR3 length is 15 residues. The CDR3 bases are TGTGCCAGCAGCTTAGATCGGGCTAGCTGCAATGAGCAGTTCTTC. The encoded protein is CASSLDRASCNEQFF. Complete variable domain (other parts from reference TRBV11-2 and TRBJ2-1): EAGVAQSPRYKIIEKRQSVAFWCNPISGHATLYWYQQILGQGPKLLIQFQNNGVVDDSQLPKDRFSAERLKGVDSTLKIQPAKLEDSAVYLCASSLDRASCNEQFFGPGTRLTVL.

V gene TRBV18 combines with J gene TRBJ2-4; a possible D gene is TRBD1 (6 bases). The V and J ends lost 5 bases and 0 bases respectively, with 14 bases between them. Germline V gene lookup returns CDR1 KGHSH and CDR2 LQKENI. The CDR3 totals 16 residues. CDR3 nucleotide sequence: TGTGCCAGCTCAACTTTGCAGGGGCCAGCCAAAAACATTCAGTACTTC. The encoded protein is CASSTLQGPAKNIQYF.

In its sample, this clone was seen a few times. One base separates it from a far larger clone, so it is likely a read error. This chain connects TRBV9 to TRBJ1-1, with D tentatively TRBD1 (6 bases). V was shortened by 4 bases and J by 4 bases, with 11 bases between the two germline ends. The CDR3 is made up of 13 amino acids. In germline, CDR1 is SGDLS, CDR2 YYNGEE. CDR3 in DNA: TGTGCCAGCAGCCCAGGACAGAGCACTGAAGCTTTCTTT. Its translation: CASSPGQSTEAFF.

The V gene is TRBV28, the J gene TRBJ1-4, with D uncertain. The ends were cut back, 3 bases at V and 10 bases at J, with 15 bases in the middle. CDR3 length: 14 residues. Looked up from germline, CDR1 is MDHEN and CDR2 is SYDVKM. The CDR3: CASSFIAERGKLFF. CDR3 sequence (DNA): TGTGCCAGCAGTTTTATAGCGGAGAGAGGAAAACTGTTTTTT.

The chain joins TRBV11-1 to TRBJ2-3, with 11 bases lining up with TRBD2. The CDR3 spans 17 residues. Germline trimming cut 5 bases from V and 4 bases from J; bases unmatched to any gene: 11. Per the germline V gene, CDR1 is SGHAT and CDR2 is FQDESV (reference sequence). This chain's CDR3 is CASSPGVAGGAADTQYF. The CDR3 DNA follows: TGTGCCAGCAGCCCAGGGGTAGCGGGAGGGGCCGCAGATACGCAGTATTTT.

With regard to this clone: One base separates it from a far larger clone, so it is likely a read error. This chain joins TRBV7-6 and TRBJ1-1; no clear D. V was clipped by 1 base and J by 0 bases, with 3 bases between them. The CDR3 has 13 amino acids. Germline lookup yields CDR1 SGHVS and CDR2 FNYEAQ. The CDR3 is CASSLEMNTEAFF. The CDR3 DNA reads TGTGCCAGCAGCTTAGAAATGAACACTGAAGCTTTCTTT.

In its sample, this clone was seen once. CDR3 residues: CASSRGTRERYGELFF. In DNA form, the CDR3 reads TGTGCCAGCAGTAGGGGAACTCGAGAGAGGTACGGGGAGCTGTTTTTT. V usage is TRBV9 and J usage is TRBJ2-2; weak D call: TRBD1 (5 bases). This CDR3 region has 16 residues. The V gene lost 5 bases and the J gene lost 7 bases, with 21 bases spanning the gap. Looked up from germline, CDR1 is SGDLS and CDR2 is YYNGEE.

The J gene is TRBJ1-4, the V gene TRBV28, with D perhaps TRBD1 (5 bases). Deletions cut 8 bases from V and 14 bases from J, with 18 bases between. The CDR3 consists of 12 residues. CDR1 and CDR2 from the germline V gene are MDHEN and SYDVKM. CDR3 in DNA: TGTGCCAGCTGGGACCCACCCGGCGGGCTGTTTTTT. Its translation: CASWDPPGGLFF.

The chain links TRBV4-1 to TRBJ2-4; D is unresolved. The CDR3 is made up of 15 amino acids. The ends were cut back, 0 bases at V and 7 bases at J, with 13 bases in the middle. The germline V gene has CDR1 MGHRA and CDR2 YSYEKL. CDR3 in DNA: TGCGCCAGCAGCCAAGATGTAAGGGTGGATAACATTCAGTACTTC. Residues: CASSQDVRVDNIQYF.

V usage is TRBV29-1 and J usage is TRBJ2-1; 11 nucleotides align to TRBD2. The germline gives CDR1 SQVTM, CDR2 ANQGSEA. The trim removed 7 bases at V and 9 bases at J, leaving 11 bases unmatched. This CDR3 is 14 amino acids long. The CDR3: CSAIRTSGSSEQFF. Written as DNA, the CDR3 is TGCAGCGCCATCCGAACTAGCGGGAGTAGTGAGCAGTTCTTC.

Points on this clone: This sequence is one base from a far larger clone and is likely a read error. The J gene is TRBJ1-1, the V gene TRBV6-5; 7 bases agree with TRBD1. J lost 5 bases, V lost 6 bases, and 6 bases had no gene match. CDR3 length equals 13 residues. The germline V gene has CDR1 MNHEY and CDR2 SVGAGI. CDR3 protein: CASRGQMRTEAFF. The CDR3 bases are TGTGCCAGCAGGGGACAGATGAGAACTGAAGCTTTCTTT.

This clone was seen more than once but under ten times. This sequence is one base from a far larger clone and is likely a read error. The rearrangement uses TRBV4-1 and TRBJ2-7; D call uncertain. There are 13 residues in the CDR3. Deletions cut 2 bases from V and 4 bases from J, with 9 bases between. Germline lookup yields CDR1 MGHRA and CDR2 YSYEKL. Here the CDR3 DNA reads TGCGCCAGCAGCCAACCAGTGGGGTACGAGCAGTACTTC. This codes for CASSQPVGYEQYF.

This chain joins TRBV5-5 and TRBJ2-2; perhaps TRBD2 as D (6 bases). CDR1 is SGHKS and CDR2 is YYEKEE in the germline V gene (reference sequence). The CDR3 consists of 16 residues. V shed 1 base and J shed 3 bases, with 13 bases lying between them. The CDR3 sequence: CASSLRRGSDTGELFF. In DNA, the CDR3 is TGTGCCAGCAGCTTGAGGAGGGGTTCGGACACCGGGGAGCTGTTTTTT. Looking up the rest from reference TRBV5-5 and TRBJ2-2 gives the full variable domain: DAGVTQSPTHLIKTRGQQVTLRCSPISGHKSVSWYQQVLGQGPQFIFQYYEKEERGRGNFPDRFSARQFPNYSSELNVNALLLGDSALYLCASSLRRGSDTGELFFGEGSRLTVL.

In nucleotides, the CDR3 is TGTGCTAGTGGTCCCGGACAGGGGAGGAACGGGGAGCTGTTTTTT. It specifies CASGPGQGRNGELFF. The chain employs TRBV12-5 and TRBJ2-2; 9 bases match TRBD1. CDR1 is LGHNT and CDR2 is FRNRAP in the germline V gene. This CDR3 region has 15 residues. V gave up 5 bases and J gave up 7 bases; unmatched junction bases: 8.